This TCR beta chain emerged from a study of CD8 T cells in Susac syndrome. Only one count was recorded for this clonotype. Sequencing targeted TCR beta in T cells from blood (CD8+ and CD4+). In contrast to the negatively isolated CD8+ and CD4+ T cells, TEMRA cells were FACS-enriched. The V gene's germline CDR1 is DFQATT and CDR2 SNEGSKA (reference sequence). The CDR3 sequence is 12 residues long. V was clipped by 2 bases and J by 9 bases, with 13 bases between them. It was with random hexamers that roughly 0.5 to 1 ug RNA was reverse transcribed. From the immunoSEQ multiplex PCR reads, TCRdb called clonotypes with MiXCR, one entry per CDR3 protein. The sample shows around 280,000 distinct CDR3 sequences, 92% of them seen only once.

The rearrangement joins TRBV20-1 to TRBJ1-2; D possibly corresponds to TRBD1 (5 bases). This clonotype was sampled from a human donor with multiple sclerosis. Sequenced material: CD4+ T cells from PBMCs. The chain's CDR3 is CSARSEPGRYTF. CDR3 sequence (DNA): TGCAGTGCTAGAAGTGAACCGGGGCGCTACACCTTC.